One and the same sample provided the 27 T cell receptor beta chains below, sequenced in a study of glioma-infiltrating T cells. The iRepertoire nested amplicon-rescue multiplex PCR amplified TCR alpha and beta CDR3s from RNA. TCRdb ran MiXCR on the multiplex PCR reads and lists one entry per CDR3 protein. The table records a few hundred thousand distinct CDR3 sequences, roughly two fifths of them present only once. The sequencing input was glioma tissue, nonneoplastic brain tissue, or PBMCs (not recorded which). The receptor set was obtained from a human donor with low-grade glioma or glioblastoma, undergoing nonglioma brain surgery, or in good health (not recorded which).

This clonotype was detected a few times. The chain is built from TRBV4-1 and TRBJ1-2, with D perhaps TRBD1 (5 bases). Trimming left V 3 bases short and J 4 bases short, with 9 bases between. This CDR3 has 13 amino acids. Per the germline V gene, CDR1 is MGHRA and CDR2 is YSYEKL. The CDR3 is CASSQGDSYGYTF. In nucleotides, the CDR3 is TGCGCCAGCAGCCAGGGGGATTCCTATGGCTACACCTTC.

This clonotype was counted at least ten times. The genes are TRBV27 and TRBJ2-7, with 9 bases lining up with TRBD2. The V segment lost 7 bases and the J segment 2 bases; nucleotides outside the gene matches: 9. CDR1 is MNHEY, CDR2 SMNVEV, per germline (reference sequence). The CDR3 contains 15 residues. CDR3 DNA sequence: TGTGCCAGCACCTCGTTGACTAGCGGCACCTACGAGCAGTACTTC. Amino acid sequence: CASTSLTSGTYEQYF.

At least ten counts were recorded for this clonotype. The CDR3 DNA reads as TGTGCCAGCAGCCGCTTCGGGTCGGTGGTAGCTTTCTTT. Amino acid sequence: CASSRFGSVVAFF. V gene TRBV6-2 or TRBV6-3 combines with J gene TRBJ1-1; no definite D call. Between the trimmed V and J ends, which lost 6 bases and 10 bases, there was a span of 18 bases. The CDR3 runs 13 residues. Germline V gene sequence: CDR1 MNHEY, CDR2 SVGEGT.

Ten or more counts support this clonotype. The rearrangement uses TRBV20-1 and TRBJ2-7; tentative D call: TRBD1 (6 bases). Between the trimmed V and J ends, which lost 7 bases and 2 bases, there was a span of 15 bases. The CDR3 spans 13 residues. Germline V gene sequence: CDR1 DFQATT, CDR2 SNEGSKA (reference sequence). CDR3 sequence: CSGSGHRAYEQYF. The CDR3 DNA is TGCAGTGGTAGTGGGCACAGGGCCTACGAGCAGTACTTC.

With respect to this clonotype: Since a much larger clone is just one base distant, this may be a read error. The conserved closing phenylalanine or tryptophan is absent in this CDR3, likely reflecting a read error. This chain links TRBV20-1 with TRBJ1-5; no clear D. The V end lost 6 bases, the J end lost 4 bases, and 13 bases lay between the germline ends. CDR1 and CDR2 from the germline V gene are DFQATT and SNEGSKA (reference sequence). This CDR3 contains 13 residues. The DNA of the CDR3 is TGCAGTGCCCTGACGGAAAATAATCAGCCCCAGCATTCT. Its protein is CSALTENNQPQHS.

The chain links TRBV24-1 to TRBJ2-1, with a weak D call TRBD1 (6 bases). The germline V and J ends were trimmed by 6 bases and 7 bases, with 15 bases remaining between them. This CDR3 region has 14 residues. Germline V gene sequence: CDR1 KGHDR, CDR2 SFDVKD. CDR3 bases: TGTGCCACCAGTTCTCTTTCCGGGACAAATGAGCAGTTCTTC. Translation gives CATSSLSGTNEQFF.

There are many counts of this clonotype. The chain has TRBV15 and TRBJ1-1; TRBD1 is a possible D gene (6 bases). Germline V CDR1 and CDR2: LNHNV, YYDKDF (reference sequence). Trimming took 4 bases from V and 1 from J, leaving 10 bases between them. This CDR3 comprises 14 residues. The chain's CDR3 is CATSNSGQNTEAFF. CDR3 DNA sequence: TGTGCCACCAGCAACTCGGGACAGAACACTGAAGCTTTCTTT.

V gene TRBV20-1 combines with J gene TRBJ2-7; TRBD2 matches at 9 bases. Germline CDR1 is DFQATT and CDR2 is SNEGSKA (reference sequence). The CDR3 length is 13 residues. V shed 6 bases, J shed 5 bases, and the junction held 8 bases outside the gene matches. CDR3 amino acids: CSATTSGMNEQYF. CDR3 DNA: TGCAGTGCCACGACTAGCGGAATGAACGAGCAGTACTTC.

The rearrangement uses TRBV7-9 and TRBJ1-4; D possibly corresponds to TRBD1 (6 bases). This CDR3 is 14 amino acids long. The V end lost 7 bases, the J end lost 2 bases, and 11 bases lay between the germline ends. The V gene's germline CDR1 is SEHNR and CDR2 FQNEAQ (reference sequence). The CDR3 DNA reads TGTGCCAGCAAAACAGGGATTACTAATGAAAAACTGTTTTTT. Its translation: CASKTGITNEKLFF.

The rearrangement uses TRBV5-4 and TRBJ1-1; D is undetermined. This CDR3 has 15 amino acids. Looked up from germline, CDR1 is SGHNT and CDR2 is YYREEE (reference sequence). Between the trimmed V and J ends, which lost 1 base and 0 bases, there was a span of 10 bases. The CDR3 DNA follows: TGTGCCAGCAGCTTGAAGGTTGGCATGAACACTGAAGCTTTCTTT. Its translation: CASSLKVGMNTEAFF. The whole variable domain, filled in from reference TRBV5-4 and TRBJ1-1, reads ETGVTQSPTHLIKTRGQQVTLRCSSQSGHNTVSWYQQALGQGPQFIFQYYREEENGRGNFPPRFSGLQFPNYSSELNVNALELDDSALYLCASSLKVGMNTEAFFGQGTRLTVV.

The chain is built from TRBV11-1 and TRBJ2-1; D is undetermined. V lost 1 base and J lost 7, with 5 bases in between. Germline V gene lookup returns CDR1 SGHAT and CDR2 FQDESV (reference sequence). This CDR3 has 12 residues. The CDR3, as DNA: TGTGCCAGCAGCTTAGTCCGGAATGAGCAGTTCTTC. Its translation: CASSLVRNEQFF. The full variable domain, in which reference TRBV11-1 and TRBJ2-1 provide the parts outside the CDR3, is EAEVAQSPRYKITEKSQAVAFWCDPISGHATLYWYRQILGQGPELLVQFQDESVVDDSQLPKDRFSAERLKGVDSTLKIQPAELGDSAMYLCASSLVRNEQFFGPGTRLTVL.

This clonotype has only a few counts. The CDR3 DNA reads TGTGCCAGCAGCGGGGGACTAGCGGCCTACAATGAGCAGTTCTTC. It specifies CASSGGLAAYNEQFF. J is TRBJ2-1 and V is TRBV7-6; 11 bases fit TRBD2. Germline lookup yields CDR1 SGHVS and CDR2 FNYEAQ. The CDR3 covers 15 residues. With V trimmed by 5 bases and J by 2 bases, 2 bases remained unmatched. The variable domain in full, completed from reference TRBV7-6 and TRBJ2-1, reads GAGVSQSPRYKVTKRGQDVALRCDPISGHVSLYWYRQALGQGPEFLTYFNYEAQQDKSGLPNDRFSAERPEGSISTLTIQRTEQRDSAMYRCASSGGLAAYNEQFFGPGTRLTVL.

This clonotype has just a few counts. CDR3 protein: CASSLSLGTSGRADEQYF. Here the CDR3 DNA reads TGTGCCAGCAGTTTATCTCTTGGGACTAGCGGGAGGGCCGACGAGCAGTACTTC. This chain links TRBV28 with TRBJ2-7, with TRBD2 identical over 16 bases. The CDR3 covers 18 residues. Unmatched junction bases numbered 8, after V lost 1 base and J lost 5 bases. CDR1 is MDHEN and CDR2 is SYDVKM in the germline V gene.

The chain carries TRBV20-1 and TRBJ1-1; 7 nucleotides agree with TRBD1. CDR1 and CDR2 (germline): DFQATT, SNEGSKA (reference sequence). The CDR3 totals 14 residues. The chain's CDR3 is CRGDQGEPGSEAFF. In DNA form, the CDR3 reads TGCAGGGGTGATCAGGGGGAACCGGGCTCTGAAGCTTTCTTT.

This clonotype was seen just once. V gene TRBV7-3 combines with J gene TRBJ1-5; D is unclear. Deletions cut 5 bases from V and 1 base from J, with 15 bases between. In germline, CDR1 is SGHTA, CDR2 FQGTGA. The CDR3 spans 16 residues. The CDR3 nucleotides read TGTGCCAGCAGCCTAGACGGGTTTTCGAGCAATCAGCCCCAGCATTTT. Encoded protein: CASSLDGFSSNQPQHF.

The chain uses TRBV11-3 and TRBJ2-7; D not certain. CDR1 and CDR2 (germline): SGHNT, YENEEA. The CDR3 is 13 residues long. Trimming took off 0 bases at V and 0 bases at J, with 3 bases between the two ends. The chain's CDR3 is CASSLETSYEQYF. CDR3 DNA sequence: TGTGCCAGCAGCTTAGAGACCTCCTACGAGCAGTACTTC.

The rearrangement links TRBV19 to TRBJ1-5; D is ambiguous. Trimming took off 7 bases at V and 7 bases at J, with 14 bases between the two ends. Looked up from germline, CDR1 is LNHDA and CDR2 is SQIVND (reference sequence). This CDR3 region has 13 residues. DNA of the CDR3: TGTGCCAGTACCTCGACCCGAACCCAGCCCCAGCATTTT. This sequence encodes CASTSTRTQPQHF. The full variable domain, with the rest looked up from reference TRBV19 and TRBJ1-5, is DGGITQSPKYLFRKEGQNVTLSCEQNLNHDAMYWYRQDPGQGLRLIYYSQIVNDFQKGDIAEGYSVSREKKESFPLTVTSAQKNPTAFYLCASTSTRTQPQHFGDGTRLSIL.

This clonotype was recorded at least ten times. The chain couples TRBV28 to TRBJ2-1; tentative D call: TRBD2 (5 bases). The CDR3 is 16 residues long. CDR1 and CDR2 from the germline V gene are MDHEN and SYDVKM. The V gene lost 7 bases and the J gene lost 5 bases, with 21 bases spanning the gap. The CDR3 region has the DNA TGTGCCAGCAATCGGGTCACGCCGTGGAGGAACAATGAGCAGTTCTTC. It is translated as CASNRVTPWRNNEQFF.

In its sample, this clonotype was seen a few times. V is TRBV10-3 and J is TRBJ1-1; the D is unclear. The V gene's germline CDR1 is ENHRY and CDR2 SYGVKD. Between the trimmed V and J ends, which lost 2 bases and 5 bases, there was a span of 18 bases. This CDR3 comprises 16 residues. The CDR3 sequence is CAISEPRRRERTEAFF. CDR3 in DNA: TGTGCCATCAGTGAGCCGCGCAGGAGGGAAAGGACTGAAGCTTTCTTT.

This clonotype was observed a few times. The J gene is TRBJ2-3, the V gene TRBV28; D possibly corresponds to TRBD1 (7 bases). V gave up 5 bases and J gave up 3 bases, with 12 bases separating them. The germline V gene encodes CDR1 MDHEN and CDR2 SYDVKM. The CDR3 contains 14 residues. The CDR3 here is CASSRGTATDTQYF. DNA of the CDR3: TGTGCCAGCAGTCGCGGGACAGCTACAGATACGCAGTATTTT.

In its sample, this clonotype was seen many times. V gene TRBV7-9 combines with J gene TRBJ1-1; no clear D. The V gene's germline CDR1 is SEHNR and CDR2 FQNEAQ (reference sequence). Trimming shortened V by 1 base and J by 1 base, and 4 bases separated the two germline ends. CDR3 length: 13 amino acids. The CDR3 DNA follows: TGTGCCAGCAGCTTAGTTGCGAACACTGAAGCTTTCTTT. It yields the protein CASSLVANTEAFF.

The chain recombines TRBV2 with TRBJ2-3, with no clear D. V was clipped by 4 bases and J by 4 bases, with 12 bases between them. There are 14 residues in the CDR3. In germline, CDR1 is SNHLY, CDR2 FYNNEI. CDR3: CASSAIALPDTQYF. Here the CDR3 DNA reads TGTGCCAGCAGTGCCATAGCCTTACCAGATACGCAGTATTTT.

CDR3 nucleotide sequence: TGTGCCAGCAGTTTCGGACAGGGCCCCTACGAGCAGTACTTC. It encodes CASSFGQGPYEQYF. The chain combines TRBV28 with TRBJ2-7; 8 bases fit TRBD1. CDR3 size: 14 residues. CDR1 and CDR2 from the germline V gene are MDHEN and SYDVKM. The junction had 3 bases not matched to a gene; V was cut back by 3 bases and J by 2 bases.

This clonotype was recorded once. The chain couples TRBV2 to TRBJ1-1; no reliable D call. Trimming cost V 4 bases and J 0 bases, with 9 bases left between them. CDR1 and CDR2 (germline): SNHLY, FYNNEI. There are 14 residues in the CDR3. The CDR3 loop is CASSARTVNTEAFF. The CDR3 bases are TGTGCCAGCAGTGCAAGGACGGTGAACACTGAAGCTTTCTTT.

Worth noting for this clonotype: A much larger clone is a single base away; this may be a read error. Because it lacks the conserved phenylalanine or tryptophan at the end, this CDR3 is likely a read error. V is TRBV4-3 and J is TRBJ1-5, with D hard to call. The germline CDR1 and CDR2 sequences are LGHNA and YSLEER. V was pared by 0 bases and J by 4 bases, with 10 bases between. The length of the CDR3 is 15 residues. The CDR3 sequence is CASSQDDRENQPQHY. The CDR3 DNA sequence: TGCGCCAGCAGCCAAGATGACCGGGAAAATCAGCCCCAGCATTAT.

The V call is TRBV6-1, the J call TRBJ2-7; the D gene is possibly TRBD2 (6 bases). The V end lost 6 bases, the J end lost 3 bases, and 18 bases lay between the germline ends. The CDR3 sequence is 15 residues long. Looked up from germline, CDR1 is MNHNS and CDR2 is SASEGT. CDR3 coding DNA: TGTGCCAGCAGCCAGACCCAAGGAGGGAGCTACGAGCAGTACTTC. Translation: CASSQTQGGSYEQYF.

This clonotype was seen a few times. In DNA form, the CDR3 reads TGCGCCAGCAGCTTGCTTCCAGGCACAGATACGCAGTATTTT. Encoded protein: CASSLLPGTDTQYF. The rearrangement links TRBV5-1 to TRBJ2-3; no clear D. In germline, CDR1 is SGHRS, CDR2 YFSETQ. The CDR3 runs 14 residues. Trimming left V 1 base short and J 1 base short, with 7 bases between. Drawing the rest from reference TRBV5-1 and TRBJ2-3, the complete variable domain is KAGVTQTPRYLIKTRGQQVTLSCSPISGHRSVSWYQQTPGQGLQFLFEYFSETQRNKGNFPGRFSGRQFSNSRSEMNVSTLELGDSALYLCASSLLPGTDTQYFGPGTRLTVL.